This TCR beta chain derives from a study of T cell clonality in common variable immunodeficiency. General study points: T cell subpopulation sequencing would be needed to explain CVID clonality.

CVID and control samples used equivalent genomic DNA input. Assay used: immunoSEQ multiplex PCR; TCRdb lists only in-frame clones, some missing. The sample offers 52,000 or so clones and no singletons, the top ten holding around 0.82%. The table lists this clone with a few counts. Its antigen is undetermined. The read gets to within 3 residues of the CDR3 end, and the germline J gene fills in the rest. The CDR3 consists of 12 residues. The V gene's germline CDR1 is MNHEY and CDR2 SVGEGT. The chain uses TRBV6-2 or TRBV6-3 and TRBJ2-3; TRBD1 matches 7 bases. The source of this sequence is a person aged 18 to 75 in good health. Sequenced input: peripheral blood mononuclear cells. The CDR3 sequence: CASGDSNQPQYF. The CDR3 bases that were read are TGTGCCAGTGGGGACAGCAATCAGCCG.